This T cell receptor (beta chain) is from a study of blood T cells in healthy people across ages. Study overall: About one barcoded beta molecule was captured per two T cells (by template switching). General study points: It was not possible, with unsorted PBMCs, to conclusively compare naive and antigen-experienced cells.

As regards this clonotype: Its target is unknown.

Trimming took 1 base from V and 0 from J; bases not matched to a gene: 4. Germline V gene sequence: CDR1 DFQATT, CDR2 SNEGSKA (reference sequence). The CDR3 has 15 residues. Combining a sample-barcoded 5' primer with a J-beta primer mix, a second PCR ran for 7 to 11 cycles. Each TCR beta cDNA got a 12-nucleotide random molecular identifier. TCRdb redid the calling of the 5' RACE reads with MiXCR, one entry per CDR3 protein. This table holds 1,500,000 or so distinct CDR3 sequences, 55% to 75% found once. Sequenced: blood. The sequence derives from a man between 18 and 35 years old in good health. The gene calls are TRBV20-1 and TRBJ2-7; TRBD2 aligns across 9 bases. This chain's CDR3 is CSARGLAESSYEQYF. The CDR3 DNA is TGCAGTGCTAGAGGACTAGCGGAGAGCTCCTACGAGCAGTACTTC.